This is a list of T cell receptor beta chains from one sample in a study of long-term antiretroviral therapy in people with HIV. Clones were read by immunoSEQ multiplex PCR, and TCRdb kept only the in-frame ones, dropping some. This sample has fewer than 25,000 clones, with 80% to 90% found just once. The sample was unsorted PBMCs, taken 1.9 years after starting antiretroviral therapy. The receptors were sampled from a woman aged 50 to 65 with HIV. The CDR3 runs from the conserved cysteine through the conserved F or W. The D gene is left open where the match is weak. Clone size is shown for a subset of rows, as once, few, many or a class of expanded clone.

clone_size j_call v_call d_call cdr3_aa cdr3_nt
NA TRBJ1-2 TRBV15 NA CATSNPLLNGYTF TGTGCCACCAGCAACCCTCTATTAAATGGCTACACCTTC
NA TRBJ2-7 TRBV7-6 NA CASSFSFSGAHEQYF TGTGCCAGCAGCTTTTCTTTTTCGGGGGCCCACGAGCAGTACTTC
NA TRBJ1-5 TRBV27 NA CASSAGVEQPQHF TGTGCCAGCAGTGCAGGGGTGGAGCAGCCCCAGCATTTT
NA TRBJ1-1 TRBV2 NA CASSEADLLTFF TGTGCCAGCAGTGAAGCCGATCTTCTAACTTTCTTT
NA TRBJ2-7 TRBV10-3 TRBD2 CAIRSSGGDHYEQYF TGTGCCATCAGGAGCTCGGGGGGGGACCACTACGAGCAGTACTTC
once TRBJ1-4 TRBV4-3 NA CASSPTGYNEKLFF TGCGCCAGCAGCCCGACAGGTTATAATGAGAAACTGTTTTTT
once TRBJ1-2 TRBV7-2 NA CASSFLGPGMTVGYTF TGTGCCAGCAGCTTCCTTGGCCCGGGGATGACGGTCGGCTACACCTTC
NA TRBJ1-1 TRBV28 TRBD1 CASSPRDRATNTEAFF TGTGCCAGCAGCCCACGGGACAGGGCTACGAACACTGAAGCTTTCTTT
NA TRBJ2-3 TRBV7-9 NA CASSPSSTDTQYF TGTGCCAGCAGCCCAAGTAGCACAGATACGCAGTATTTT
NA TRBJ2-7 TRBV28 NA CASRRSRYEQYF TGTGCCAGCAGACGGTCTAGGTACGAGCAGTACTTC
NA TRBJ1-2 TRBV9 NA CASWDVNYGYTF TGTGCCAGCTGGGACGTTAACTATGGCTACACCTTC
NA TRBJ2-7 TRBV7-9 TRBD2 CASSLGSSGVNEQYF TGTGCCAGCAGCTTAGGTTCTAGCGGGGTTAACGAGCAGTACTTC
NA TRBJ2-3 TRBV9 TRBD1 CASSVDTGGITDTQYF TGTGCCAGCAGCGTAGATACAGGGGGCATCACAGATACGCAGTATTTT
NA TRBJ2-7 TRBV7-6 TRBD1 CASSSGQTEQYF TGTGCCAGCAGCTCGGGACAGACCGAGCAGTACTTC
NA TRBJ2-5 TRBV5-4 NA CASSLTTGGGETQYF TGTGCCAGCAGCTTGACCACAGGGGGGGGAGAGACCCAGTACTTC
NA TRBJ1-5 TRBV19 NA CASSTNLGPAINQPQHF TGTGCCAGTAGTACGAACCTCGGACCGGCTATCAATCAGCCCCAGCATTTT
NA TRBJ1-5 TRBV19 TRBD1 CASSVGQGADSAQHF TGTGCCAGTAGCGTCGGACAGGGGGCGGATTCGGCCCAGCATTTT
once TRBJ2-7 TRBV7-9 TRBD2 CASSLAGERGGGEQYF TGTGCCAGCAGCTTAGCAGGGGAGCGGGGGGGCGGAGAGCAGTACTTC
NA TRBJ2-1 TRBV4-1 TRBD2 CASSQVERGRNEQFF TGCGCCAGCAGCCAAGTAGAGCGGGGGCGGAATGAGCAGTTCTTC
NA TRBJ1-2 TRBV14 NA CASSPVDLSLSNYGYTF TGTGCCAGCAGCCCGGTAGATTTATCCCTATCTAACTATGGCTACACCTTC
NA TRBJ1-5 TRBV5-5 NA CASSLYFGQPQHF TGTGCCAGCAGCTTGTATTTTGGTCAGCCCCAGCATTTT
NA TRBJ2-7 TRBV7-9 TRBD1 CASSGSGTVSYEQYF TGTGCCAGCAGCGGTTCCGGGACAGTCTCCTACGAGCAGTACTTC
few TRBJ2-5 TRBV9 NA CASSVDVQETQYF TGTGCCAGCAGCGTGGACGTACAAGAGACCCAGTACTTC
NA TRBJ1-4 TRBV18 NA CASSPVLGQTNEKLFF TGTGCCAGCTCACCAGTATTAGGACAGACTAATGAAAAACTGTTTTTT
NA TRBJ2-5 TRBV30 NA CAWSLLGSRYF TGTGCCTGGAGCTTACTAGGCTCACGTTACTTC
NA TRBJ1-1 TRBV30 NA CAWSVRGSWTEAFF TGTGCCTGGAGTGTACGGGGGAGTTGGACTGAAGCTTTCTTT
NA TRBJ2-1 TRBV7-3 NA CASSLGGFNEQFF TGTGCCAGCAGCTTAGGGGGTTTCAATGAGCAGTTCTTC
NA TRBJ1-2 TRBV9 TRBD1 CASSGSTGRDTYGYTF TGTGCCAGCAGCGGGTCGACAGGGCGTGACACCTATGGCTACACCTTC
NA TRBJ2-7 TRBV5-1 NA CASSPSGTQVYEQYF TGCGCCAGCAGCCCCTCCGGGACACAAGTCTACGAGCAGTACTTC
NA TRBJ1-1 TRBV6-6 NA CASSFNLRDTEAFF TGTGCCAGCAGTTTCAACTTAAGAGACACTGAAGCTTTCTTT
NA TRBJ1-2 TRBV7-9 TRBD1 CASSAPSDRGSYTF TGTGCCAGCAGCGCCCCTTCGGACAGGGGGAGCTACACCTTC
NA TRBJ1-1 TRBV30 TRBD1 CAWRTGSRVTEAFF TGTGCCTGGAGGACAGGGTCTAGGGTCACTGAAGCTTTCTTT
NA TRBJ2-3 TRBV7-2 NA CASSPTFTDTQYF TGTGCCAGCAGCCCCACGTTCACAGATACGCAGTATTTT
NA TRBJ2-1 TRBV14 NA CASSQDHTDSYNEQFF TGTGCCAGCAGCCAAGATCACACTGACTCCTACAATGAGCAGTTCTTC
NA TRBJ1-2 TRBV19 NA CASSMFGDNYGYTF TGTGCCAGTAGTATGTTTGGCGACAACTATGGCTACACCTTC
NA TRBJ1-2 TRBV28 NA CASSFDRPLGYGYTF TGTGCCAGCAGTTTTGATCGGCCTCTTGGCTATGGCTACACCTTC
NA TRBJ1-4 TRBV7-9 TRBD1 CASSSSLGTGGKLFF TGTGCCAGCAGCTCCTCACTAGGGACAGGGGGGAAACTGTTTTTT
NA TRBJ2-7 TRBV27 NA CASSLTSGTTYYEQYF TGTGCCAGCAGTTTAACGTCCGGGACGACCTACTACGAGCAGTACTTC
NA TRBJ2-1 TRBV7-6 NA CASSLYYRDRVDEQFF TGTGCCAGCAGCTTATATTATAGGGACCGGGTGGATGAGCAGTTCTTC
NA TRBJ1-2 TRBV14 NA CASSQSDRNYGYTF TGTGCCAGCAGCCAATCCGACAGGAACTATGGCTACACCTTC
NA TRBJ2-5 TRBV5-4 NA CASSDARRTAQETQYF TGTGCCAGCAGCGACGCCCGCCGGACTGCTCAAGAGACCCAGTACTTC
NA TRBJ1-2 TRBV6-5 NA CASSPGSNDYTF TGTGCCAGCAGTCCCGGATCCAACGACTACACCTTC
NA TRBJ2-5 TRBV7-6 NA CASSLGRRVEETQYF TGTGCCAGCAGCTTAGGTCGTAGGGTTGAGGAGACCCAGTACTTC
NA TRBJ2-1 TRBV7-3 NA CASSLKQADEQFF TGTGCCAGCAGCTTAAAACAGGCCGATGAGCAGTTCTTC
NA TRBJ2-7 TRBV5-5 NA CASSVDPAGYEQYF TGTGCCAGCAGCGTGGACCCCGCCGGGTACGAGCAGTACTTC
NA TRBJ2-7 TRBV18 TRBD1 CASSPRQDRNYNEQYF TGTGCCAGCTCACCACGGCAGGACAGGAATTATAACGAGCAGTACTTC
NA TRBJ1-4 TRBV2 NA CASEKELGLQEKLFF TGTGCCAGCGAAAAGGAACTGGGGTTGCAGGAAAAACTGTTTTTT
NA TRBJ1-5 TRBV5-1 NA CASSLDSNSNQPQHF TGCGCCAGCAGCTTGGACAGTAATAGCAATCAGCCCCAGCATTTT
NA TRBJ1-5 TRBV4-1 NA CASSQIHLGRGVGQPQHF TGCGCCAGCAGCCAAATACATTTGGGGAGGGGCGTCGGTCAGCCCCAGCATTTT
NA TRBJ1-5 TRBV5-1 NA CASSLDVNQPQHF TGCGCCAGCAGCTTGGACGTTAATCAGCCCCAGCATTTT
NA TRBJ2-5 TRBV4-1 TRBD1 CASSQSRVDRAGTQYF TGCGCCAGCAGCCAATCAAGGGTGGACAGGGCGGGGACCCAGTACTTC